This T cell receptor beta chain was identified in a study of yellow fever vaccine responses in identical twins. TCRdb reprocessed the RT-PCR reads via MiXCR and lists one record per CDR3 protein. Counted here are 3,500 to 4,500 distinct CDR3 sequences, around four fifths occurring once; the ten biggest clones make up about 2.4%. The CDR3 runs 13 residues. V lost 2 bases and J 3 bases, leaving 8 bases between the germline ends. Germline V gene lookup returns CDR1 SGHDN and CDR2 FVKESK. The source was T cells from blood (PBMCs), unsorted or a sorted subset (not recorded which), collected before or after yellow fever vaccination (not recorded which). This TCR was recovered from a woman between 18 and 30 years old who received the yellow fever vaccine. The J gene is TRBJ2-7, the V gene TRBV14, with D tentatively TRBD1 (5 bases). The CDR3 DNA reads TGTGCCAGCAGCCAAAAAGGACACTACGAGCAGTACTTC. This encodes CASSQKGHYEQYF. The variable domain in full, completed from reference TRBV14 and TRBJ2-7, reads EAGVTQFPSHSVIEKGQTVTLRCDPISGHDNLYWYRRVMGKEIKFLLHFVKESKQDESGMPNNRFLAERTGGTYSTLKVQPAELEDSGVYFCASSQKGHYEQYFGPGTRLTVT.